In its sample, the clone carrying this T cell receptor beta chain was seen a few times. Its antigen is undetermined. One junction end disagrees with the germline gene, perhaps due to a read error. These data belong to a study of cytomegalovirus exposure and HLA in healthy donors. Study-level results: Per a later analysis, HLA-associated TCR beta chains showed more clonal expansion than other, equally common TCR beta chains. Sequencing likely caused a cluster of highly shared sequence variants.

The CDR3 contains 14 residues. Germline CDR1 reads MNHNS; CDR2 reads SASEGT. 60 Vbeta and 13 Jbeta primers were used in PCR. Only in-frame clones appear in the TCRdb table, and some are missing; sequencing was by immunoSEQ multiplex PCR. The sample lists 150,000 or so clones, over 70% seen once, with 2.1% in the top ten. The chain is built from TRBV6-1 and TRBJ1-6; possibly TRBD1 for D (5 bases). The TCR was taken from a man younger than 45 in good health and CMV-seronegative. Sequenced sample: PBMCs. CDR3 amino acids: CASSGDSYNSPLNF. CDR3 DNA: TGTGCCAGCAGTGGCGACAGTTATAATTCACCCCTCAACTTT.